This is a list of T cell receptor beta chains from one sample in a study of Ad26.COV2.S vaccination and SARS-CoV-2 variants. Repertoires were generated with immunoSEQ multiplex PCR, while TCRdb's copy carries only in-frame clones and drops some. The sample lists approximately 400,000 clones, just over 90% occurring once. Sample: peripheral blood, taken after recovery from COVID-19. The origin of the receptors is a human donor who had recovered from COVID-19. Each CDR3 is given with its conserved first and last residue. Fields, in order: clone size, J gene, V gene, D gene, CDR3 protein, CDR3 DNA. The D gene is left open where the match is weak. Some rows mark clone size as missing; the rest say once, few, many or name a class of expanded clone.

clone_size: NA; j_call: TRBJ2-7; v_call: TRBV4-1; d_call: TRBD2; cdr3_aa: CASSQGSVWGGSYEQYF; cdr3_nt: TGCGCCAGCAGCCAAGGTTCCGTGTGGGGGGGCTCCTACGAGCAGTACTTC
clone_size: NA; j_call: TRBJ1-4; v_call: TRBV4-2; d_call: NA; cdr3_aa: CASSQDRMVYEKLFF; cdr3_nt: TGTGCCAGCAGCCAAGACAGAATGGTATACGAAAAACTGTTTTTT
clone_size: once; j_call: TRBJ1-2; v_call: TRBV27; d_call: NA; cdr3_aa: CASRDSLTYGYTF; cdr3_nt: TGTGCCAGCAGGGATTCACTGACGTATGGCTACACCTTC
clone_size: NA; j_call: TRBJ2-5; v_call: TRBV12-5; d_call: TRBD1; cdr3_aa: CASGPNGQGGETQYF; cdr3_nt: TGTGCTAGTGGCCCAAACGGACAGGGCGGAGAGACCCAGTACTTC
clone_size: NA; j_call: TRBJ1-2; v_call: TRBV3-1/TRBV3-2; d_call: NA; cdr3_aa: CASSPGLNYGYTF; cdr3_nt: TGTGCCAGCAGTCCGGGGCTCAACTATGGCTACACCTTC
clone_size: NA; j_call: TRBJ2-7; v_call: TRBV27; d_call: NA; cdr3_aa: CASAWGGRYEQYF; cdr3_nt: TGTGCCAGTGCCTGGGGAGGACGCTACGAGCAGTACTTC
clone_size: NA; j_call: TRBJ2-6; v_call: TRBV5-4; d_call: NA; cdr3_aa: CASSPGLLRSSGANVLTF; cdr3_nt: TGTGCCAGCAGCCCGGGGCTTCTACGAAGCTCCGGGGCCAACGTCCTGACTTTC
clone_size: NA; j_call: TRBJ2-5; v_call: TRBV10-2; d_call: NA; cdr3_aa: CASSDPVFETQYF; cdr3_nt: TGCGCCAGCAGTGACCCGGTTTTTGAGACCCAGTACTTC
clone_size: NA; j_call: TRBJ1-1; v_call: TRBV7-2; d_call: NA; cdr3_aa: CASSRRGAANTEAFF; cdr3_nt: TGTGCCAGCAGCAGACGCGGGGCAGCTAACACTGAAGCTTTCTTT
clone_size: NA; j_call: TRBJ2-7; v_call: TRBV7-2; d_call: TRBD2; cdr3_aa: CASSFTSGILAGNYEQYF; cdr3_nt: TGTGCCAGCAGCTTTACCTCCGGTATACTAGCGGGGAACTACGAGCAGTACTTC
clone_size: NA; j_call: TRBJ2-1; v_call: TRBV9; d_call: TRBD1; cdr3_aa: CASSATGTGHEQFF; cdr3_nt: TGTGCCAGCAGCGCGACGGGGACAGGGCACGAGCAGTTCTTC
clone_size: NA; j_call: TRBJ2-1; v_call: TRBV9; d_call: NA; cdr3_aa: CASGATPGYNEQFF; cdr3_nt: TGTGCCAGCGGGGCGACTCCCGGTTACAATGAGCAGTTCTTC
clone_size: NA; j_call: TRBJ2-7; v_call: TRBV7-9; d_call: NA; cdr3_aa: CASSFGGRATYEQYF; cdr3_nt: TGTGCCAGCAGCTTTGGCGGCAGGGCTACCTACGAGCAGTACTTC
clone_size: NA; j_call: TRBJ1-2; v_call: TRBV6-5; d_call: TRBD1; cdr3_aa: CASSRTGNGYTF; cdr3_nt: TGTGCCAGCAGTCGGACAGGGAATGGCTACACCTTC
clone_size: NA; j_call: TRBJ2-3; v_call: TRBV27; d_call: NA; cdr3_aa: CASSLWDTQYF; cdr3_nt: TGTGCCAGCAGTTTATGGGATACGCAGTATTTT
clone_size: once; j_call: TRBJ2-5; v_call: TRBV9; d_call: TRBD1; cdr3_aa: CASSVGDRLKTQYF; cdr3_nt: TGTGCCAGCAGCGTAGGGGACAGGTTAAAGACCCAGTACTTC
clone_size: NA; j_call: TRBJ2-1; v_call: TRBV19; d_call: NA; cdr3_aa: CASSISDYYNEQFF; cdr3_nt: TGTGCCAGTAGTATTTCGGACTACTACAATGAGCAGTTCTTC
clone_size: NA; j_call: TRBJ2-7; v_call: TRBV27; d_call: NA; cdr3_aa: CASSLSRQGSPHEQYF; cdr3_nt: TGTGCCAGCAGTTTATCGAGGCAAGGATCCCCTCACGAGCAGTACTTC
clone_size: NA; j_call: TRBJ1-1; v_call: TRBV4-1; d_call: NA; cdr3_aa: CASSQGFSGRTEAFF; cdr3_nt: TGCGCCAGCAGCCAAGGTTTTTCGGGCCGCACTGAAGCTTTCTTT
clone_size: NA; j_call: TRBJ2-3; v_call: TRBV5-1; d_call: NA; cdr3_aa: CASKSGVSTDTQYF; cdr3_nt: TGCGCCAGCAAATCAGGGGTGAGCACAGATACGCAGTATTTT
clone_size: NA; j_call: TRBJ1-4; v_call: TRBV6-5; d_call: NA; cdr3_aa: CASSPAPNEKLFF; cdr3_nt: TGTGCCAGCAGTCCAGCGCCTAATGAAAAACTGTTTTTT
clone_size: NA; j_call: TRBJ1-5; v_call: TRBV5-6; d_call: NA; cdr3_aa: CASSLGGAQPQHF; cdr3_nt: TGTGCCAGCAGCTTAGGGGGAGCCCAGCCCCAGCATTTT
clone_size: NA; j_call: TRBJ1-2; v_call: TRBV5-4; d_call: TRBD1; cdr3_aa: CASSLAGDRGGHTF; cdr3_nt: TGTGCCAGCAGCTTGGCAGGGGACAGGGGTGGACACACCTTC
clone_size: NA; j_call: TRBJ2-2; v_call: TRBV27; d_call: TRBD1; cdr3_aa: CASKKGATLNGELFF; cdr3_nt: TGTGCCAGCAAAAAGGGGGCGACTTTAAACGGGGAGCTGTTTTTT
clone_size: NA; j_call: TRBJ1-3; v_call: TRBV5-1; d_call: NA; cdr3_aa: CASSPRGATSGNTIYF; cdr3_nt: TGCGCCAGCAGCCCCCGCGGCGCAACCTCTGGAAACACCATATATTTT
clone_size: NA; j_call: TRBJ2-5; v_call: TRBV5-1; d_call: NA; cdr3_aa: CASSLAMPVEETQYF; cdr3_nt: TGCGCCAGCAGCTTGGCTATGCCTGTAGAAGAGACCCAGTACTTC
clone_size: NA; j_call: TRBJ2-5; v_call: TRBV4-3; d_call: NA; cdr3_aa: CASSQDRADQETQYF; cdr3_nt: TGCGCCAGCAGCCAAGATCGAGCGGATCAAGAGACCCAGTACTTC
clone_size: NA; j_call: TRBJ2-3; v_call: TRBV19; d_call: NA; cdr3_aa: CASSDGDTQYF; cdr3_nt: TGTGCCAGTTCCGATGGGGATACGCAGTATTTT
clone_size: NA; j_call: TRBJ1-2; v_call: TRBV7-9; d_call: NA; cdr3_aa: CASSLGAINYGYTF; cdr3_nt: TGTGCCAGCAGCTTAGGGGCAATTAACTATGGCTACACCTTC
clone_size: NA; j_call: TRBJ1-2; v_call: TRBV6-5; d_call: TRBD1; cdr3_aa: CASSGNLDRQGGYTF; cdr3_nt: TGTGCCAGCTCAGGGAACTTGGACAGGCAGGGCGGCTACACCTTC
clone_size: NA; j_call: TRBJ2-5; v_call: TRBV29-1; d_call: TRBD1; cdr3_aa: CSVGQREETQYF; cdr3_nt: TGCAGCGTGGGACAGAGAGAAGAGACCCAGTACTTC
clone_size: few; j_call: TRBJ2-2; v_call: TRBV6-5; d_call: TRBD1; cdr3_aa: CASSRRQGIGGELFF; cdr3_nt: TGTGCCAGCAGTAGAAGACAGGGTATTGGCGGGGAGCTGTTTTTT
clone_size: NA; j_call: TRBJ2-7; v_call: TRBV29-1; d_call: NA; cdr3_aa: CSVDGSSSSEQYF; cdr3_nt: TGCAGCGTTGATGGGTCCTCGTCGAGTGAGCAGTACTTC